This T cell receptor (beta chain) derives from a study of T cell responses to AZD1222 COVID-19 vaccine. Regarding the study as a whole: The donor group comprised mostly white British people and more females; the analysis possibly underestimated clonal diversity. Spike-specific TCR breadth and depth both grew after two AZD1222 doses. Among vaccine-associated CD4 TCRs, coverage spanned spike, with dominance at 160-218 and 743-854. Unmutated regions of variants are reportedly targeted by nearly half of spike-specific TCRs.

Repertoires were generated with immunoSEQ multiplex PCR, while TCRdb's copy carries only in-frame clones and drops some. The data contain around 110,000 clones, 70% to 90% of them singletons. Trimming stripped 0 bases from V and 9 bases from J, with 14 bases between. The CDR3 totals 14 residues. The germline V gene encodes CDR1 LNHNV and CDR2 YYDKDF (reference sequence). As for this clone: Its antigen is undetermined.

This specimen was peripheral blood, taken on day 0 of MenACWY control vaccination. This chain connects TRBV15 to TRBJ1-2; no firm D call. The clonotype was recovered from an adult in good health. As DNA, the CDR3 is TGTGCCACCAGCAGAGATCAGTTGGAGGTGAGCTACACCTTC. This codes for CATSRDQLEVSYTF.